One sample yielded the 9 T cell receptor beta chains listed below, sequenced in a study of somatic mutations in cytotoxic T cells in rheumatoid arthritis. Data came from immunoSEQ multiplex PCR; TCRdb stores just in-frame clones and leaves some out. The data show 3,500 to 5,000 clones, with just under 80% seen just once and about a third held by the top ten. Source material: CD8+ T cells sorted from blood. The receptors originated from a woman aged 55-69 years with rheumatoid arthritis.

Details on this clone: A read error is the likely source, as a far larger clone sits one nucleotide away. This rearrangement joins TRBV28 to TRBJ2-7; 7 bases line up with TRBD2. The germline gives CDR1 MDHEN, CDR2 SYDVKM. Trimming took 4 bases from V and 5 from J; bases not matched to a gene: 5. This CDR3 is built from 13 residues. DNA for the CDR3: TGTGCCAGCAGTTCCCCTCGGGGGGACGAGCAGTACTTC. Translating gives CASSSPRGDEQYF.

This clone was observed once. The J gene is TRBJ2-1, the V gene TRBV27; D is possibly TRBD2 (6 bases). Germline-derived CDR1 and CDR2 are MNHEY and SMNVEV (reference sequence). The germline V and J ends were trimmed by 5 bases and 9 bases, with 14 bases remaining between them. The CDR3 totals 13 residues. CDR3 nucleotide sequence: TGTGCCAGCAGTGCCTTGGGGGAGGTTGAGCAGTTCTTC. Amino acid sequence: CASSALGEVEQFF.

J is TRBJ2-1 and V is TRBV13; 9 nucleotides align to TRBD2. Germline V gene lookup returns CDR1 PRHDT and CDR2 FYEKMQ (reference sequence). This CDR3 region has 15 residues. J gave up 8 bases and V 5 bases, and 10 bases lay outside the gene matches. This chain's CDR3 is CASSPASGARYEQFF. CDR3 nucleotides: TGTGCCAGCAGCCCAGCTAGCGGGGCTAGGTATGAGCAGTTCTTC.

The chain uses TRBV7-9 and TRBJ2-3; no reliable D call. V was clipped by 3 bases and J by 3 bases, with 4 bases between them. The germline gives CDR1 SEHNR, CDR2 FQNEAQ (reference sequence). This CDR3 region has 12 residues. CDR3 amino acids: CASSFPTDTQYF. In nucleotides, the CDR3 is TGTGCCAGCAGCTTTCCGACAGATACGCAGTATTTT. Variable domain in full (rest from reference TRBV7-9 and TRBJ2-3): DTGVSQNPRHKITKRGQNVTFRCDPISEHNRLYWYRQTLGQGPEFLTYFQNEAQLEKSRLLSDRFSAERPKGSFSTLEIQRTEQGDSAMYLCASSFPTDTQYFGPGTRLTVL.

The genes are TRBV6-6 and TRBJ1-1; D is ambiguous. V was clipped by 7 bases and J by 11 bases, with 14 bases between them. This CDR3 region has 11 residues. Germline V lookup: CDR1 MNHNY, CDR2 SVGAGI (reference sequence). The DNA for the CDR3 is TGTGCCAGCAAGGAGGCCGGATATGCTTTCTTT. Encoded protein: CASKEAGYAFF.

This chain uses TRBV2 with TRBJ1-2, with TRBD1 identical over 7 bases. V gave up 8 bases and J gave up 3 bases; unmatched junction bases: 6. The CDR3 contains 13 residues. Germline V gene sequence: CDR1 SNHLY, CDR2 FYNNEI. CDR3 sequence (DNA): TGTGCCAGCGCCCGTGGACAGGACTATGGCTACACCTTC. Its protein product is CASARGQDYGYTF.

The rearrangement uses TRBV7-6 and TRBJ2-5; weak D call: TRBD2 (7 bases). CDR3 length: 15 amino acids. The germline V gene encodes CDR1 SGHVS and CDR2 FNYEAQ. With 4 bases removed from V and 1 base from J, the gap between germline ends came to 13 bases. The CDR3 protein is CASSWGGGFQETQYF. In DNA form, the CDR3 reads TGTGCCAGCAGCTGGGGCGGGGGCTTCCAAGAGACCCAGTACTTC.

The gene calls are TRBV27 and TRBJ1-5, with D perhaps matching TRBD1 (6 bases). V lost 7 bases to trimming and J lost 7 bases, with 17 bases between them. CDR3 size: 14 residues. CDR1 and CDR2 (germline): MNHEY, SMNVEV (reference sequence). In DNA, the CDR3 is TGTGCCAGCAATCAACAGGGCGACGGACAGCCCCAGCATTTT. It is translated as CASNQQGDGQPQHF.

In DNA, the CDR3 is TGTGCCAGCAGCTGGACAGAGAGCAATCAGCCCCAGCATTTT. Amino acid sequence: CASSWTESNQPQHF. The chain couples TRBV28 to TRBJ1-5; a possible D gene is TRBD1 (6 bases). The CDR3 loop spans 14 amino acids. V lost 6 bases to trimming and J lost 1 base, with 10 bases between them. Germline lookup yields CDR1 MDHEN and CDR2 SYDVKM.